The clone carrying this T cell receptor beta chain was detected only once. Its antigen is still unknown. V was trimmed by 2 bases and J by 7 bases, leaving 10 bases between them. The V gene's germline CDR1 is SGHDT and CDR2 YYEEEE. The CDR3 sequence is 13 residues long. This record belongs to a study of T cell responses to AZD1222 COVID-19 vaccine. Overall study findings and caveats: In all cases, repertoires were sampled only after the peak T cell response. Clonal diversity was possibly underestimated; the donors were predominantly white British and more often female. Close to half of spike-specific TCRs reportedly recognize unmutated variant regions. Baseline serology detected seropositivity in only six AZD1222 recipients.

Libraries were prepared by immunoSEQ multiplex PCR; TCRdb keeps only in-frame clonotypes and omits some of them. The table lists about 150,000 clones, 90% of them singletons, with approximately 20% in the top ten. V and J are TRBV5-6 and TRBJ1-5; perhaps TRBD1 as D (6 bases). The sequencing used peripheral blood, collected on day 0 of AZD1222 vaccination. The receptor was derived from an adult in good health. CDR3 nucleotide sequence: TGTGCCAGCAGCTTACAGGGACGCCAGCCCCAGCATTTT. The encoded protein is CASSLQGRQPQHF.